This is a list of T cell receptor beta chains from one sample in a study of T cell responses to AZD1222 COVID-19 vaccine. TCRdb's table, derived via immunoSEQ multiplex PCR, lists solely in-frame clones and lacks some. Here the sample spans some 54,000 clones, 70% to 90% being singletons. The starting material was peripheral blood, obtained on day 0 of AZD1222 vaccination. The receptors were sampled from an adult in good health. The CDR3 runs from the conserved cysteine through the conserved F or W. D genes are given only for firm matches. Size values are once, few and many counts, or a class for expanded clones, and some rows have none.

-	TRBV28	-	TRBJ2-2	TGTGCCAGCAGTCCCTGGGACACCGGGGAGCTGTTTTTT	CASSPWDTGELFF
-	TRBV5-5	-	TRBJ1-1	TGTGCCAGCAGCTTGGAAGGATTGGGCACTGAAGCTTTCTTT	CASSLEGLGTEAFF
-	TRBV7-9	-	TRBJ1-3	TGTGCCAGCAGCCCAGGGGTAGGGACTGGAAACACCATATATTTT	CASSPGVGTGNTIYF
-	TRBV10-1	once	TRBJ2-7	TGCGCCAGCAGTCCCTCCGGGTCCTACGAGCAGTACTTC	CASSPSGSYEQYF
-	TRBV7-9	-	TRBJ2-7	TGTGCCAGCAGCTTACTTTGGGACACTCGGAACTACGAGCAGTACTTC	CASSLLWDTRNYEQYF
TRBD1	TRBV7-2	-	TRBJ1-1	TGTGCCAGCAGCACAAGAACAGGGGGCAACACTGAAGCTTTCTTT	CASSTRTGGNTEAFF
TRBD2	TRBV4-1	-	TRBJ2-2	TGCGCCAGCAGCCCCCTGGGAGCGGGGGGGCTAAACGGGGAGCTGTTTTTT	CASSPLGAGGLNGELFF
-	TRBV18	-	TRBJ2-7	TGTGCCAGCTCATCGGGTCAGGTGGGGGGCGAGCAGTACTTC	CASSSGQVGGEQYF
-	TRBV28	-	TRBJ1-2	TGTGCCAGCAGTTCCCGGGCCCACCCCTATGGCTACACCTTC	CASSSRAHPYGYTF
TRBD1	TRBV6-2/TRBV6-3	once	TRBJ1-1	TGTGCCAGCAGTTGGGACAGCCGGAACACTGAAGCTTTCTTT	CASSWDSRNTEAFF
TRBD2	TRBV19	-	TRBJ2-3	TGTGCCAGTAGTGCGGGAAGGACTAGCGGGGCCACAGATACGCAGTATTTT	CASSAGRTSGATDTQYF
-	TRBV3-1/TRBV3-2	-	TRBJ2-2	TGTGCCAGCAGCCAAGATCTCTTAGCCCCTACCGGGGAGCTGTTTTTT	CASSQDLLAPTGELFF
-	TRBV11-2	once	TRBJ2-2	TGTGCCAGCAGCTTAGATTGGGCCGGGGAGCTGTTTTTT	CASSLDWAGELFF
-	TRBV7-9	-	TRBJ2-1	TGTGCCAGCAGTAGGGGGACCCTAGCTGGGGATGAGCAGTTCTTC	CASSRGTLAGDEQFF
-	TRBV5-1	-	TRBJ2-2	TGCGCCAGCAGCTTGGATCCCAGGACCACCGGGGAGCTGTTTTTT	CASSLDPRTTGELFF
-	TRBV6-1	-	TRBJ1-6	TGTGCCAGCAGTGAAGGGGTTCGAGTTGGGACTCCTGGGCACTTT	CASSEGVRVGTPGHF
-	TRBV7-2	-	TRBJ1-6	TGTGCCAGCAGCTTAACTAATTCACCCCTCCACTTT	CASSLTNSPLHF
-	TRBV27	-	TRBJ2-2	TGTGCCAGCAGCCCTACCGGGGTTCCGGAGCTGTTTTTT	CASSPTGVPELFF
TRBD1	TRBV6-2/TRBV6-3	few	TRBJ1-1	TGTGCCAGCAGTAGGACAGGGGCCGGGGCTGAAGCTTTCTTT	CASSRTGAGAEAFF
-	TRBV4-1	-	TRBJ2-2	TGCGCCAGCAGCCAAGACGTGGCCGGGGGCAGAGGGGAGCTGTTTTTT	CASSQDVAGGRGELFF
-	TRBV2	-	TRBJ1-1	TGTGCCAGCAGTGAATCTCAGGTGCACCAGGCTTTCTTT	CASSESQVHQAFF
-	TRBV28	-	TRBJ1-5	TGTGCCAGCAGTCCCTGGGACATACGCTATAGCAATCAGCCCCAGCATTTT	CASSPWDIRYSNQPQHF
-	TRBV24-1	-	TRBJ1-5	TGTGCCACCCAACGGGGGGGCGATCAGCCCCAGCATTTT	CATQRGGDQPQHF
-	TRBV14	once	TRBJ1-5	TGTGCCAGCAGCCGGACAGCGTATCAGCCCCAGCATTTT	CASSRTAYQPQHF
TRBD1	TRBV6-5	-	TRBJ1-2	TGTGCCAGCAGTTCTTATACAGGGGGCAGCTATGGCTACACCTTC	CASSSYTGGSYGYTF
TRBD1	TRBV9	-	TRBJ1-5	TGTGCCAGCAGCGGAGGGACAGCCCGGGGGGATCAGCCCCAGCATTTT	CASSGGTARGDQPQHF
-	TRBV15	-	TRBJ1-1	TGTGCCACCAGCAGAGACTGGTTGCCTGAAGCTTTCTTT	CATSRDWLPEAFF
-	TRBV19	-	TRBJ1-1	TGTGCCACCCAGGACACTCTTCCTATGAACACTGAAGCTTTCTTT	CATQDTLPMNTEAFF
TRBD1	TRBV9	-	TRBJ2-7	TGTGCCAGCAGCGTAACCCCGGGACAGAAATACGAGCAGTACTTC	CASSVTPGQKYEQYF
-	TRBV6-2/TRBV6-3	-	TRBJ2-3	TGTGCCAGCAGTTATAACCTCCATGGACCAACAGGCACAGATACGCAGTATTTT	CASSYNLHGPTGTDTQYF
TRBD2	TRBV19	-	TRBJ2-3	TGTGCCAGTAGTTACTCGGGGGGGCCCCCAGATACGCAGTATTTT	CASSYSGGPPDTQYF
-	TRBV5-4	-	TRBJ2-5	TGTGCCAGCAGCTTACAGGGAGGATTAGAGACCCAGTACTTC	CASSLQGGLETQYF
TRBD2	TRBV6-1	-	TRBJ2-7	TGTGCCAGCAGTGCCGGGGCTAGCGGGGGGATACCCTACGAGCAGTACTTC	CASSAGASGGIPYEQYF
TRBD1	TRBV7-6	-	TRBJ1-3	TGTGCCAGCAGTTTGGGACAGGGCTCTGGAAACACCATATATTTT	CASSLGQGSGNTIYF
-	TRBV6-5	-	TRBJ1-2	TGTGCCAGCAGGGGGACGACAGCTAACTATGGCTACACCTTC	CASRGTTANYGYTF
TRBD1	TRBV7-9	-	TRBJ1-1	TGTGCCAGCAGTGGGGGACAGGGCAAAGGCACTGAAGCTTTCTTT	CASSGGQGKGTEAFF
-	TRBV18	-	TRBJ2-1	TGTGCCAGCTCACCCCAGGACTACTCCTACAATGAGCAGTTCTTC	CASSPQDYSYNEQFF
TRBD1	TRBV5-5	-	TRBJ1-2	TGTGCCAGCAGCTCGCAGGGGGCGACGTACTATGGCTACACCTTC	CASSSQGATYYGYTF
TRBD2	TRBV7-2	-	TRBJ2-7	TGTGCCAGCAGCGCGGGGGACTACGAGCAGTACTTC	CASSAGDYEQYF
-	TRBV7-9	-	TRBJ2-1	TGTGCCAGCAAGGCAGAAGGTGAGCAGTTCTTC	CASKAEGEQFF
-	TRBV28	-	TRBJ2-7	TGTGCCAGCAGTAGGGTGTCTGTCTCCTACGAGCAGTACTTC	CASSRVSVSYEQYF